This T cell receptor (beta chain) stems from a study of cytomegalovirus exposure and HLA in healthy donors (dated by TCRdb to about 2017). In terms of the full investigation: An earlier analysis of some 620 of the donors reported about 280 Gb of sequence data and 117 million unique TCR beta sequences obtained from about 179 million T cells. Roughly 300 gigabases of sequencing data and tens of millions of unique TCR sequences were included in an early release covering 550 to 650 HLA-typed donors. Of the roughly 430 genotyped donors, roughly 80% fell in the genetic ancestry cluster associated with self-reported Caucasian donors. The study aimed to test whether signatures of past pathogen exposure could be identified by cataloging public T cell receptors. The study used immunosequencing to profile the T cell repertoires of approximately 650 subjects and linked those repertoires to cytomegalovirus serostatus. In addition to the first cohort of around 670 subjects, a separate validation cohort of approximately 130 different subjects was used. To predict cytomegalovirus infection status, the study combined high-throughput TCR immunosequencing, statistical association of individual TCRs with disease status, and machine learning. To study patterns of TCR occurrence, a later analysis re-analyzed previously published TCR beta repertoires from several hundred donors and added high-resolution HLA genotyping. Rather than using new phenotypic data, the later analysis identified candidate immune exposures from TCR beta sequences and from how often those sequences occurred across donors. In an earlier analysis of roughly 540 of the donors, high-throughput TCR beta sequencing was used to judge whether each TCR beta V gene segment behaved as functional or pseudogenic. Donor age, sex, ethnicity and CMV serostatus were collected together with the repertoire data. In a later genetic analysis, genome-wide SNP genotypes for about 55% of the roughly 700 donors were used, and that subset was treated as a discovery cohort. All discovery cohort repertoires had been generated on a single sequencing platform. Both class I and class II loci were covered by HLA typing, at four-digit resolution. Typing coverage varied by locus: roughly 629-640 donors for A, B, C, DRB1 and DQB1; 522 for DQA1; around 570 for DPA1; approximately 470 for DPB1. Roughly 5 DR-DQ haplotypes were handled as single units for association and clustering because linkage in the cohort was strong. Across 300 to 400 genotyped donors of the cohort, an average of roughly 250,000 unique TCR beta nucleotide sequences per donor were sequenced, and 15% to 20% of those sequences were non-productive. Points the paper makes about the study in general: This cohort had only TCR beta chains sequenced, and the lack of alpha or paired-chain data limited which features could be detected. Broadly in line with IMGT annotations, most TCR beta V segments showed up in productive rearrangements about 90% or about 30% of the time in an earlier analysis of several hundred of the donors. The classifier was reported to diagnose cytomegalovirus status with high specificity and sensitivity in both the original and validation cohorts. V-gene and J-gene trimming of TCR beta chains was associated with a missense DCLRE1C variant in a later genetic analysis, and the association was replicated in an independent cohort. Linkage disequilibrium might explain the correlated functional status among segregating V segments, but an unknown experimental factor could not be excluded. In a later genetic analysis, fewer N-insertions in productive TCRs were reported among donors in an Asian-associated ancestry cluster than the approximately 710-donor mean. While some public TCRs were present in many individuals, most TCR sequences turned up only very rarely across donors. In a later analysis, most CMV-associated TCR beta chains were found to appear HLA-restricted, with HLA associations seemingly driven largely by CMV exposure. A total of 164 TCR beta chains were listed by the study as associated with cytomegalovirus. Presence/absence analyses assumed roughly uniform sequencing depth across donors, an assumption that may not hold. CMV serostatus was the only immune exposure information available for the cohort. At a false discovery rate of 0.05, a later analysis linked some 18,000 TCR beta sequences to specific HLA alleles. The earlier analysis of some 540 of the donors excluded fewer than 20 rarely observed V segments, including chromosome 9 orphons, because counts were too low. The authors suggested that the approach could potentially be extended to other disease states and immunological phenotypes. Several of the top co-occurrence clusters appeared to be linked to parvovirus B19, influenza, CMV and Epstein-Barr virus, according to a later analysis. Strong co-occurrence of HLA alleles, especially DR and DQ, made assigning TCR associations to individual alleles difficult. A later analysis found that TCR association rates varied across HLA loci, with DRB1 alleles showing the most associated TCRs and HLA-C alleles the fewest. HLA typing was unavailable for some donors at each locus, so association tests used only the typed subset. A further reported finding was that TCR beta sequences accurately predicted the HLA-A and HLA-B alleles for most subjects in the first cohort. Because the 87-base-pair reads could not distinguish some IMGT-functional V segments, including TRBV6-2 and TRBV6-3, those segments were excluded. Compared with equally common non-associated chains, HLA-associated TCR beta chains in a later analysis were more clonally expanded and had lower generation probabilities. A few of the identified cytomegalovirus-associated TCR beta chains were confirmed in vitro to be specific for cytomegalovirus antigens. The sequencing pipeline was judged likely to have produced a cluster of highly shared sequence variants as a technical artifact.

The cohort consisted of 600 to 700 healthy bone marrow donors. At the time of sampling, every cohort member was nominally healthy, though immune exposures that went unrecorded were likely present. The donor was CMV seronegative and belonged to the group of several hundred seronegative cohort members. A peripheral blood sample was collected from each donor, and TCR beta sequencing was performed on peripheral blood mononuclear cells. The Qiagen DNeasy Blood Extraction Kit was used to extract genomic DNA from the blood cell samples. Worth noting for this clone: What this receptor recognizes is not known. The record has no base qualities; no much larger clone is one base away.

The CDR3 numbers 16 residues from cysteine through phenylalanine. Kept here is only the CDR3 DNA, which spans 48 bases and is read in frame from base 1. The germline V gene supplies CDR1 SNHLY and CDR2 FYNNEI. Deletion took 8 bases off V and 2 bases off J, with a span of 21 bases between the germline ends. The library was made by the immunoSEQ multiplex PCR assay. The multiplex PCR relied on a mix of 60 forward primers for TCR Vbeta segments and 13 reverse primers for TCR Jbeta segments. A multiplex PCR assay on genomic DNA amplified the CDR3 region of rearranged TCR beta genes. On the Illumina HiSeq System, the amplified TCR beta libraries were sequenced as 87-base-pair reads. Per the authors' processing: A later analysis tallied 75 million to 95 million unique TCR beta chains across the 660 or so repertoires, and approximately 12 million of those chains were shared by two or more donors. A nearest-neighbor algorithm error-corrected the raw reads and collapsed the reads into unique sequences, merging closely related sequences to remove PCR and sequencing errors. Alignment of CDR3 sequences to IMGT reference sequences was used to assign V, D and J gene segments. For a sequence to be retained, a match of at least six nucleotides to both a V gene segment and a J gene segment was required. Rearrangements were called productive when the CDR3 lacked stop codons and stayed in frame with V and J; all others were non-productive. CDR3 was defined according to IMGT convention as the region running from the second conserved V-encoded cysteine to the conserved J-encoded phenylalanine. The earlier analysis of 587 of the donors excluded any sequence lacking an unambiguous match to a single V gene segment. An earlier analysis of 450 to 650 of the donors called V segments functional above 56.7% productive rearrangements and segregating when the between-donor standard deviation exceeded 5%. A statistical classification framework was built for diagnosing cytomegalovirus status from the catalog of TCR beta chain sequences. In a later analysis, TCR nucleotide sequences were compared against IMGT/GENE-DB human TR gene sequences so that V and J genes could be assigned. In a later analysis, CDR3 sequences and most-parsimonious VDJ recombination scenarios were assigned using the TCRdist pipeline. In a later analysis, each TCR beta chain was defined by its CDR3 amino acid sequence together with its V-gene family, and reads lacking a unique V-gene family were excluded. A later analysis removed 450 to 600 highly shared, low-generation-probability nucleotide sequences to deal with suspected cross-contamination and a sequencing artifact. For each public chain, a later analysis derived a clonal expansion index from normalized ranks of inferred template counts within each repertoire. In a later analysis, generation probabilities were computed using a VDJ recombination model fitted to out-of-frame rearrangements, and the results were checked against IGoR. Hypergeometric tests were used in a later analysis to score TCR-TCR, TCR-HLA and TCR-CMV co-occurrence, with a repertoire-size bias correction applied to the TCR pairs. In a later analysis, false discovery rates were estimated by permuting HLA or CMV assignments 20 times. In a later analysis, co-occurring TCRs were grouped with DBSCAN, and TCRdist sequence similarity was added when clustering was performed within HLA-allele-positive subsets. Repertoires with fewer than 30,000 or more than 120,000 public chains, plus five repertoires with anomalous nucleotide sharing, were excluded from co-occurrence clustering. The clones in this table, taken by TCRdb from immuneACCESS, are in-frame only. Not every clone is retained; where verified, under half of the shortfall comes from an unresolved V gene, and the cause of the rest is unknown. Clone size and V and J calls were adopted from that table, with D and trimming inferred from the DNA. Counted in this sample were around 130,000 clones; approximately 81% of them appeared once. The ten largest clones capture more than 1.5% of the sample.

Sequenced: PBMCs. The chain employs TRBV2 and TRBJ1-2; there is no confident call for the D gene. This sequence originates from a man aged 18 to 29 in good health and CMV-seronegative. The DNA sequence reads TGTGCCAGCTACGAGGGCGCGTCTTTACTAAACTATGGCTACACCTTC. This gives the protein CASYEGASLLNYGYTF.